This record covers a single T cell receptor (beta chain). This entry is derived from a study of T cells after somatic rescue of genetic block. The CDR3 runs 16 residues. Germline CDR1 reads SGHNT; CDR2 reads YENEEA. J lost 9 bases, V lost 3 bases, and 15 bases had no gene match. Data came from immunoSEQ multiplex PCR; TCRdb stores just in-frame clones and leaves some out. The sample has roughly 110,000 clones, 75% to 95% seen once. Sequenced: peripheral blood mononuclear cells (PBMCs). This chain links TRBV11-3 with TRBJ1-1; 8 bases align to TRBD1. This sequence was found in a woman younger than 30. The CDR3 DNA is TGTGCCAGCAGCTTCGGGACCGGACAGGGATATGGCAAAGCTTTCTTT. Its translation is CASSFGTGQGYGKAFF.